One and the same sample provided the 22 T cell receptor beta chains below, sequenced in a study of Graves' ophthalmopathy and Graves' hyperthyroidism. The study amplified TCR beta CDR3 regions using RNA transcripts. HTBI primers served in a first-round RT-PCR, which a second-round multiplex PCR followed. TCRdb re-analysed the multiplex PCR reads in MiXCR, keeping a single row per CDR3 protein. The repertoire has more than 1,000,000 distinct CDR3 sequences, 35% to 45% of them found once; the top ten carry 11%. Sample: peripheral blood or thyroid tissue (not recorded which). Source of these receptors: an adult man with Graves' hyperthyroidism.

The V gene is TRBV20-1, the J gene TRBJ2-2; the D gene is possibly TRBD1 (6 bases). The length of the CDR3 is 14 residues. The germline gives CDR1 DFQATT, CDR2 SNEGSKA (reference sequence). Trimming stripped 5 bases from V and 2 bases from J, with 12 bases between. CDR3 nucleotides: TGCAGTGCTCCACAACAGGGTAACACCGGGGAGCTGTTTTTT. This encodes CSAPQQGNTGELFF.

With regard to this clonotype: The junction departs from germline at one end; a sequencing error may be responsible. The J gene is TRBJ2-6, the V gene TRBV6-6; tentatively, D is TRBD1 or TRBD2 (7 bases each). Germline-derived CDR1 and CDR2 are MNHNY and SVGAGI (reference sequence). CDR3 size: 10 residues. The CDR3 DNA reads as TGTGCCATCAGCGGGACAGCTGAAGCTTTC. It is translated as CAISGTAEAF.

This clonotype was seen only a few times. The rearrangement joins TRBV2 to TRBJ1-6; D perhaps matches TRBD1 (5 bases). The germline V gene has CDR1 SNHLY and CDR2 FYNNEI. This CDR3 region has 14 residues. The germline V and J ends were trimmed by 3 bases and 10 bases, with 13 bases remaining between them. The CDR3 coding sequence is TGTGCCAGCAGTGATCAGGGACGCGGGTCACCCCTCCACTTT. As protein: CASSDQGRGSPLHF.

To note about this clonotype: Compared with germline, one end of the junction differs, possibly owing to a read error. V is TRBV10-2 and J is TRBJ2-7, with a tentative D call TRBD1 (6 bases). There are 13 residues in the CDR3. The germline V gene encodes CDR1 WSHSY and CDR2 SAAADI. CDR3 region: CASSQTPQGEQYF. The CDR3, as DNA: TGTGCCAGCAGCCAAACGCCGCAGGGGGAGCAGTACTTC.

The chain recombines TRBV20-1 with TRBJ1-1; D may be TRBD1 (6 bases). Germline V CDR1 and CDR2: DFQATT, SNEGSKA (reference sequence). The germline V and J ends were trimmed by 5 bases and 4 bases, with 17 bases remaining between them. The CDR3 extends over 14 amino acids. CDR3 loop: CSALHGGAGTEAFF. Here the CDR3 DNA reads TGCAGTGCTTTACACGGGGGCGCAGGCACTGAAGCTTTCTTT.

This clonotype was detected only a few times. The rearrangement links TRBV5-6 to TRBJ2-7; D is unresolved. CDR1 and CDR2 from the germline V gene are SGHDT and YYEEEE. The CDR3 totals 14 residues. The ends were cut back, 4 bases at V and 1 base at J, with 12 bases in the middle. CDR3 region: CASSGLTLSYEQYF. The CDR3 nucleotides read TGTGCCAGCAGCGGCCTGACACTTTCCTACGAGCAGTACTTC.

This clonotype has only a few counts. The CDR3 sequence: CASSIPGLAGIETQYF. The CDR3 nucleotides read TGTGCCAGTAGTATACCGGGACTAGCGGGGATAGAGACCCAGTACTTC. The rearrangement uses TRBV19 and TRBJ2-5, with 13 nucleotides matching TRBD2. Germline V gives CDR1 LNHDA, CDR2 SQIVND (reference sequence). V lost 2 bases and J lost 4; bases outside the gene matches: 4. This CDR3 region has 16 residues.

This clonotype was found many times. Written as DNA, the CDR3 is TGTGCCAGCAGGAATCGGTTCGGCAGGAGTACGATTGCAGCTTTCTTT. This codes for CASRNRFGRSTIAAFF. This chain connects TRBV6-5 to TRBJ1-1; the D is unclear. This CDR3 comprises 16 residues. The V gene lost 6 bases and the J gene lost 10 bases, with 27 bases spanning the gap. CDR1 is MNHEY and CDR2 is SVGAGI in the germline V gene.

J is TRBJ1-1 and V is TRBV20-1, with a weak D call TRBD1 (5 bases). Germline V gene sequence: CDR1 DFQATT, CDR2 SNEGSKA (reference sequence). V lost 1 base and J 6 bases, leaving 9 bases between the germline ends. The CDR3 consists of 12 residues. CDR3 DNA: TGCAGTGCTAGAGGAGGGGACGCTGAAGCTTTCTTT. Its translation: CSARGGDAEAFF.

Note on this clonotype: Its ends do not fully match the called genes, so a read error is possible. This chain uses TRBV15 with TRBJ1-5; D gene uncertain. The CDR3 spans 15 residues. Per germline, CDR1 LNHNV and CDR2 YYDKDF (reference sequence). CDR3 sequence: CDTGRDASGNQPQHF. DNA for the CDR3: TGTGACACCGGCAGAGACGCTTCCGGGAATCAGCCCCAGCATTTT.

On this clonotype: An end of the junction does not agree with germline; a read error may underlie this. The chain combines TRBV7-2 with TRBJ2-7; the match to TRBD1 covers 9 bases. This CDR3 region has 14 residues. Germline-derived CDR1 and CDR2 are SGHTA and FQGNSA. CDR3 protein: CASSRRTGANEQYF. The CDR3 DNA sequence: TGCGCCAGCAGCCGAAGGACAGGGGCCAACGAGCAGTACTTC.

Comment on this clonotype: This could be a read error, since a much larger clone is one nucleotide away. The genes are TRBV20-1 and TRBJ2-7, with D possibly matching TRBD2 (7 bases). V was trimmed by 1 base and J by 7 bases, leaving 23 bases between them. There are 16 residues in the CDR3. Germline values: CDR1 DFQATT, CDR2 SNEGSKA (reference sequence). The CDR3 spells CSARGRGGHLSGEQYF. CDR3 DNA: TGCAGTGCTAGAGGCCGCGGGGGACATCTGTCTGGGGAGCAGTACTTC.

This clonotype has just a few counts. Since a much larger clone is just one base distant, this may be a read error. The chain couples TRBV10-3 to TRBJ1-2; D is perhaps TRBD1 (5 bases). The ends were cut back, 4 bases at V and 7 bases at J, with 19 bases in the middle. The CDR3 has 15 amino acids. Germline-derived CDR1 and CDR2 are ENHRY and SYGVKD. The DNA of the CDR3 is TGTGCCATCAGTGGGTCGAGTATCGCAGGGCCTGGCTACACCTTC. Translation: CAISGSSIAGPGYTF.

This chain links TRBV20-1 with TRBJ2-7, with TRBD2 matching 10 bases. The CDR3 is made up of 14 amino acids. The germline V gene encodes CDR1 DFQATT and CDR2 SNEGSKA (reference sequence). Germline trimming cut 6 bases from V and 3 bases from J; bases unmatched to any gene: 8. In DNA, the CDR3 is TGCAGTGCGTCCTCTAGCGGGGGAGGCTACGAGCAGTACTTC. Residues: CSASSSGGGYEQYF.

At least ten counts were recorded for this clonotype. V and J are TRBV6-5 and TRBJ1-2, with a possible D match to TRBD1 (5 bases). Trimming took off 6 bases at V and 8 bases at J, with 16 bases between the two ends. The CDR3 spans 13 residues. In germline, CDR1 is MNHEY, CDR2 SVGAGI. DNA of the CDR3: TGTGCCAGCAGGTCGGGAAGGGGCCGAGGCTACACCTTC. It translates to CASRSGRGRGYTF.

CDR3 coding DNA: TGTGCCAGCAGGCGAACGCGGACCTCCTCTGGAAACACCATATATTTT. It is translated as CASRRTRTSSGNTIYF. The rearrangement uses TRBV10-3 and TRBJ1-3, with D unclear. The germline V gene has CDR1 ENHRY and CDR2 SYGVKD. This CDR3 is built from 16 residues. Trimming removed 10 bases at V and 0 bases at J, with 19 bases between.

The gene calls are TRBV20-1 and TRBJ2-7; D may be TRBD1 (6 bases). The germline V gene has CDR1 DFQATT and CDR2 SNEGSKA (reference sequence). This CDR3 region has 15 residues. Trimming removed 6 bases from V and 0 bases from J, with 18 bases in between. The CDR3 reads CSAHHPGVVSYEQYF. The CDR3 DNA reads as TGCAGTGCCCATCACCCAGGGGTCGTCTCCTACGAGCAGTACTTC.

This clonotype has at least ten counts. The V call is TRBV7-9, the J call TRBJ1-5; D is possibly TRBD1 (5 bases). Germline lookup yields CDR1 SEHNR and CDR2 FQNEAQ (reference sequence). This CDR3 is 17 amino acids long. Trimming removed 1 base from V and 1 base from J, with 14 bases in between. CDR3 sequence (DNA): TGTGCCAGCAGCTTAGTGGATGCCAGGGTGAGCAATCAGCCCCAGCATTTT. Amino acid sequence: CASSLVDARVSNQPQHF.

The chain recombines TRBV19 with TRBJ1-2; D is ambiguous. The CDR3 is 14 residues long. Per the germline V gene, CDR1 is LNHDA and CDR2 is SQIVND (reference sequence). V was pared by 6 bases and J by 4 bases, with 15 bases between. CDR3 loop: CASSTNLGTYGYTF. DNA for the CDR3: TGTGCCAGTAGCACCAATCTGGGAACCTATGGCTACACCTTC.

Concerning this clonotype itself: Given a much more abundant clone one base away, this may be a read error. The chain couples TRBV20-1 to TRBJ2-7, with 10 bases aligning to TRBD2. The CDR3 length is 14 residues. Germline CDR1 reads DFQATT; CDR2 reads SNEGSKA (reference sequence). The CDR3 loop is CSAWTSGLSYGQYF. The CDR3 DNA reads TGCAGTGCTTGGACTAGCGGACTGTCCTACGGGCAGTACTTC.

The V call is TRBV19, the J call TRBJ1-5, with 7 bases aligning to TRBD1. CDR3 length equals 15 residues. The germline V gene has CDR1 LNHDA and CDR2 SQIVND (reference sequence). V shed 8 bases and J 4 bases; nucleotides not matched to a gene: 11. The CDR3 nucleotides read TGTGCCAGTCGGACAGGAAGAATTGGGAATCAGCCCCAGCATTTT. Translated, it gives CASRTGRIGNQPQHF.

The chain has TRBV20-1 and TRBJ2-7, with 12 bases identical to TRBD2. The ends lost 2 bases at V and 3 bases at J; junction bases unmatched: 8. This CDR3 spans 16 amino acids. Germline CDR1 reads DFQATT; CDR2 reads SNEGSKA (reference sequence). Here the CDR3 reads CSARPTSGSLVYEQYF. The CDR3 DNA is TGCAGTGCTAGACCGACTAGCGGGAGCCTCGTCTACGAGCAGTACTTC.